The 30 T cell receptor beta chains below were found in one sample sequenced in a study of shared clonotypes between healthy human individuals. This table comes from immunoSEQ multiplex PCR, and its TCRdb copy is limited to in-frame clones, with some not included. This table has roughly 520,000 clones, roughly 95% appearing once. Sequenced input: naive CD4+ T cells sorted from blood. The subset was: CD45RA+ positively selected. Receptors originate from a woman aged 25 to 39 in good health.

Notes on this clone: One end of the junction fails to match germline, which may point to a read error. CDR3: CASSPRVGLVVF. The CDR3 DNA follows: TGTGCCAGCTCACCGAGGGTGGGCCTGGTGGTCTTC. This chain connects TRBV18 to TRBJ2-1; the D gene is possibly TRBD2 (5 bases). The CDR3 covers 12 residues. The V gene's germline CDR1 is KGHSH and CDR2 LQKENI.

The chain recombines TRBV5-6 with TRBJ2-3; D gene uncertain. Germline V gives CDR1 SGHDT, CDR2 YYEEEE. V was clipped by 5 bases and J by 0 bases, with 7 bases between them. The CDR3 sequence is 13 residues long. The CDR3 here is CASRSDSTDTQYF. CDR3 in DNA: TGTGCCAGCAGATCGGACAGCACAGATACGCAGTATTTT.

CDR3 sequence (DNA): TGTGCCACCAGCAGAGGACGGCCCTACGAGCAGTACTTC. This encodes CATSRGRPYEQYF. This sequence joins TRBV15 and TRBJ2-7; no reliable D call. The CDR3 extends over 13 amino acids. CDR1 LNHNV and CDR2 YYDKDF come from the germline V gene (reference sequence). The V end was cut by 1 base, the J end by 2 bases, with 6 bases between.

This clone appeared once. The CDR3 sequence is CASSPGTGRPASAFF. CDR3 sequence (DNA): TGTGCCAGCAGCCCGGGGACAGGTCGCCCGGCCTCAGCTTTCTTT. The V and J genes are TRBV14 and TRBJ1-1; TRBD1 agrees at 8 bases. Germline loops: CDR1 SGHDN, CDR2 FVKESK. Trimming at V came to 4 bases and at J to 10 bases, leaving 14 bases not matched to a gene. The CDR3 consists of 15 residues.

The V and J genes are TRBV28 and TRBJ2-5, with TRBD2 matching over 10 bases. This CDR3 comprises 15 residues. In germline, CDR1 is MDHEN, CDR2 SYDVKM. After removal of 7 bases from V and 4 bases from J, the junction contained 9 bases not matched to a gene. This CDR3 is CASILGLAVGETQYF. The CDR3 nucleotides read TGTGCCAGCATCCTAGGACTAGCGGTGGGAGAGACCCAGTACTTC.

CDR3 in amino acids: CAIEGARGNTIYF. As DNA, the CDR3 is TGTGCCATAGAGGGGGCGCGGGGAAACACCATATATTTT. The chain uses TRBV10-3 and TRBJ1-3; 7 nucleotides match TRBD1. CDR1 and CDR2 (germline): ENHRY, SYGVKD. Trimming at V came to 9 bases and at J to 4 bases, leaving 6 bases not matched to a gene. CDR3 length: 13 amino acids.

In DNA form, the CDR3 reads TGCGCCAGCAGCCAACAACCGGGACAGGGGTCCTATGGCTACACCTTC. It yields the protein CASSQQPGQGSYGYTF. The genes are TRBV4-1 and TRBJ1-2; TRBD1 matches 10 bases. V trimming: 2 bases; J trimming: 4 bases; junction bases outside the gene matches: 7. Germline lookup yields CDR1 MGHRA and CDR2 YSYEKL. The CDR3 sequence is 16 residues long.

The J gene is TRBJ1-1, the V gene TRBV7-2; possible D gene TRBD1, 5 bases. Germline CDR1 reads SGHTA; CDR2 reads FQGNSA. V lost 5 bases and J lost 4, with 11 bases in between. There are 13 residues in the CDR3. Written as DNA, the CDR3 is TGTGCCAGCAGCCCATACGGGACCACTGAAGCTTTCTTT. Amino acid sequence: CASSPYGTTEAFF.

The chain couples TRBV13 to TRBJ2-5, with 9 nucleotides matching TRBD1. Unmatched junction bases numbered 8, after V lost 3 bases and J lost 0 bases. Germline V gene sequence: CDR1 PRHDT, CDR2 FYEKMQ (reference sequence). The CDR3 is made up of 17 amino acids. The CDR3 loop is CASSFRAGTGYQETQYF. The CDR3 bases are TGTGCCAGCAGCTTCCGAGCCGGGACAGGGTACCAAGAGACCCAGTACTTC.

This clone was recorded once. The chain combines TRBV28 with TRBJ2-3; 7 positions match TRBD2. The germline gives CDR1 MDHEN, CDR2 SYDVKM. There are 15 residues in the CDR3. V trimming: 4 bases; J trimming: 3 bases; junction bases outside the gene matches: 7. The CDR3 sequence is CASSSMRERTDTQYF. The CDR3 DNA reads as TGTGCCAGCAGTTCCATGCGGGAGAGGACAGATACGCAGTATTTT. Combining the CDR3 with reference TRBV28 and TRBJ2-3 gives the whole variable domain DVKVTQSSRYLVKRTGEKVFLECVQDMDHENMFWYRQDPGLGLRLIYFSYDVKMKEKGDIPEGYSVSREKKERFSLILESASTNQTSMYLCASSSMRERTDTQYFGPGTRLTVL.

This clone showed up just once. This chain connects TRBV10-3 to TRBJ2-1; tentatively, D is TRBD1 or TRBD2 (5 bases each). Germline CDR1 ENHRY, CDR2 SYGVKD. Trimming shortened V by 10 bases and J by 9 bases, and 19 bases separated the two germline ends. The CDR3 is 13 amino acids. CDR3 DNA: TGTGCCACCCGAGGGACGGAGAGACCTGAGCAGTTCTTC. Protein product: CATRGTERPEQFF.

The chain joins TRBV2 to TRBJ1-2; 7 positions match TRBD1. The CDR3 covers 13 residues. Germline V gene sequence: CDR1 SNHLY, CDR2 FYNNEI. J gave up 4 bases and V 5 bases, and 4 bases lay outside the gene matches. CDR3 bases: TGTGCCAGCAGTTGGGGACAGAGCTATGGCTACACCTTC. Amino acid sequence: CASSWGQSYGYTF.

The V gene is TRBV2, the J gene TRBJ2-3; the D gene is possibly TRBD1 (5 bases). The CDR3 consists of 17 residues. V was shortened by 6 bases and J by 0 bases, with 19 bases between the two germline ends. Germline V CDR1 and CDR2: SNHLY, FYNNEI. The CDR3 loop is CASRAKRGVMSTDTQYF. The CDR3 DNA reads as TGTGCCAGCAGAGCCAAAAGGGGTGTAATGAGCACAGATACGCAGTATTTT.

The CDR3 nucleotides read TGTGCCAGCAGCCCAATGCTGGCACTAGCGGGACTTCTCAATGAGCAGTTCTTC. Protein: CASSPMLALAGLLNEQFF. V gene TRBV7-9 combines with J gene TRBJ2-1; 10 bases match TRBD2. The CDR3 covers 18 residues. The germline V gene encodes CDR1 SEHNR and CDR2 FQNEAQ (reference sequence). The V gene end was trimmed by 5 bases and the J gene end by 6 bases; junction bases not matched to a gene: 16.

The genes are TRBV7-3 and TRBJ2-3; no clear D. The CDR3 covers 14 residues. Germline CDR1 is SGHTA and CDR2 is FQGTGA. V was clipped by 2 bases and J by 2 bases, with 8 bases between them. The CDR3: CASSLFPNTDTQYF. In nucleotides, the CDR3 is TGTGCCAGCAGCTTATTCCCCAACACAGATACGCAGTATTTT.

This chain uses TRBV19 with TRBJ2-7; 7 bases match TRBD2. V was clipped by 4 bases and J by 4 bases; unmatched bases: 13. Germline values: CDR1 LNHDA, CDR2 SQIVND (reference sequence). This CDR3 comprises 16 residues. CDR3 loop: CASSTRFPTSQYEQYF. The CDR3 nucleotides are TGTGCCAGTAGTACCCGATTTCCGACTAGCCAGTACGAGCAGTACTTC.

The chain has TRBV5-5 and TRBJ1-1; 10 bases line up with TRBD1. Per the germline V gene, CDR1 is SGHKS and CDR2 is YYEKEE (reference sequence). The trim removed 0 bases at V and 6 bases at J, leaving 5 bases unmatched. The CDR3 covers 15 residues. The CDR3 loop is CASSLGQGAWAEAFF. The CDR3 nucleotides are TGTGCCAGCAGCTTGGGACAGGGGGCTTGGGCTGAAGCTTTCTTT.

V and J are TRBV6-5 and TRBJ1-5; perhaps TRBD1 as D (6 bases). V lost 0 bases and J lost 5, with 14 bases in between. The length of the CDR3 is 16 residues. Per the germline V gene, CDR1 is MNHEY and CDR2 is SVGAGI. CDR3 residues: CASSYSVAGVDQPQHF. As DNA, the CDR3 is TGTGCCAGCAGTTACTCGGTGGCAGGGGTCGATCAGCCCCAGCATTTT.

V gene TRBV6-1 combines with J gene TRBJ2-7; D is undetermined. Germline loops: CDR1 MNHNS, CDR2 SASEGT. The V end was cut by 5 bases, the J end by 5 bases, with 16 bases between. The CDR3 is 14 residues long. In DNA, the CDR3 is TGTGCCAGCAGTCATCCACCAACAACCGACGAGCAGTACTTC. Its translation is CASSHPPTTDEQYF.

The chain links TRBV6-5 to TRBJ1-6; D possibly corresponds to TRBD1 (5 bases). The CDR3 runs to 13 residues. Germline V gene sequence: CDR1 MNHEY, CDR2 SVGAGI. Trimming stripped 6 bases from V and 7 bases from J, with 10 bases between. The CDR3 DNA is TGTGCCAGCAGGCCGAGGGGAAATTCACCCCTCCACTTT. Translating it yields CASRPRGNSPLHF.

This clone was found once. Other DNA sequences in the sample encode the same CDR3. The CDR3 here is CASSLNTGELFF. The DNA for the CDR3 is TGTGCCAGCAGCTTGAACACCGGGGAGCTGTTTTTT. The chain combines TRBV9 with TRBJ2-2; D not resolved. V was clipped by 4 bases and J by 1 base, with 2 bases between them. The CDR3 runs 12 residues. The germline V gene has CDR1 SGDLS and CDR2 YYNGEE. Variable domain in full (rest from reference TRBV9 and TRBJ2-2): DSGVTQTPKHLITATGQRVTLRCSPRSGDLSVYWYQQSLDQGLQFLIQYYNGEERAKGNILERFSAQQFPDLHSELNLSSLELGDSALYFCASSLNTGELFFGEGSRLTVL.

Of note for this clone: In the same sample, other DNA sequences code for this CDR3. The chain is built from TRBV28 and TRBJ1-5, with D unclear. Trimming removed 3 bases at V and 4 bases at J, with 4 bases between. This CDR3 is 12 amino acids long. Germline CDR1 and CDR2: MDHEN and SYDVKM. The CDR3 spells CASSLGNQPQHF. CDR3 nucleotides: TGTGCCAGCAGTTTGGGAAATCAGCCCCAGCATTTT.

The rearrangement uses TRBV28 and TRBJ1-2; D uncertain. The CDR3 runs 11 residues. V lost 8 bases to trimming and J lost 5 bases, with 9 bases between them. The V gene's germline CDR1 is MDHEN and CDR2 SYDVKM. The CDR3 sequence: CASARWYGYTF. The CDR3 nucleotides are TGTGCCAGCGCCCGATGGTATGGCTACACCTTC.

The V call is TRBV19, the J call TRBJ2-7; no clear D. The CDR3 runs 14 residues. Germline CDR1 reads LNHDA; CDR2 reads SQIVND (reference sequence). Trimming removed 0 bases from V and 1 base from J, with 7 bases in between. The CDR3 is CASSIEGISYEQYF. The CDR3 region has the DNA TGTGCCAGTAGTATAGAGGGCATTTCCTACGAGCAGTACTTC.

DNA for the CDR3: TGCGCCAGCAGCTTGGCACCTCGGGGCAAGAGCTCCTACGAGCAGTACTTC. The encoded protein is CASSLAPRGKSSYEQYF. This chain uses TRBV5-1 with TRBJ2-7; D could derive from TRBD1 or TRBD2 (5 bases each). This CDR3 region has 17 residues. Germline CDR1 and CDR2: SGHRS and YFSETQ. V lost 0 bases to trimming and J lost 0 bases, with 16 bases between them.

The chain links TRBV18 to TRBJ2-2; maybe TRBD1 (5 bases). V was cut by 1 base and J by 1 base, with 13 bases left in between. The CDR3 runs 17 residues. Germline loops: CDR1 KGHSH, CDR2 LQKENI. The CDR3 nucleotides read TGTGCCAGCTCACCACGCTGGGGCAGGGAGAACACCGGGGAGCTGTTTTTT. Its translation: CASSPRWGRENTGELFF.

The chain carries TRBV6-1 and TRBJ2-7; D uncertain. Germline CDR1 and CDR2: MNHNS and SASEGT. V was trimmed by 6 bases and J by 5 bases, leaving 17 bases between them. The length of the CDR3 is 14 residues. The CDR3 here is CASRRDPPANEQYF. CDR3 sequence (DNA): TGTGCCAGCAGAAGAGACCCCCCGGCCAACGAGCAGTACTTC.

The chain joins TRBV6-6 to TRBJ2-1; a possible D gene is TRBD2 (6 bases). CDR1 is MNHNY, CDR2 SVGAGI, per germline (reference sequence). Trimming pared 2 bases from V and 9 bases from J, leaving 11 bases between. This CDR3 is 13 amino acids long. CDR3 amino acids: CASSYASETEQFF. CDR3 nucleotides: TGTGCCAGCAGTTACGCTAGCGAGACTGAGCAGTTCTTC.

The chain couples TRBV7-8 to TRBJ2-7, with D possibly being TRBD1 (6 bases). Trimming left V 0 bases short and J 3 bases short, with 15 bases between. Germline V CDR1 and CDR2: SGHVS, FQNEAQ. CDR3 length: 16 residues. The CDR3 spells CASSLAGGGAGYEQYF. CDR3 sequence (DNA): TGTGCCAGCAGCTTAGCGGGTGGGGGCGCGGGCTACGAGCAGTACTTC.

In regard to this clone: Sequence at one end of the junction differs from germline and may be a read error. The chain is built from TRBV29-1 and TRBJ2-1; 9 bases align to TRBD2. The CDR3 spans 11 residues. Germline CDR1 is SQVTM and CDR2 is ANQGSEA. As DNA, the CDR3 is TGCAGCGTTGATGGGGCGGGAGGGCAACTCTTC. Protein: CSVDGAGGQLF.